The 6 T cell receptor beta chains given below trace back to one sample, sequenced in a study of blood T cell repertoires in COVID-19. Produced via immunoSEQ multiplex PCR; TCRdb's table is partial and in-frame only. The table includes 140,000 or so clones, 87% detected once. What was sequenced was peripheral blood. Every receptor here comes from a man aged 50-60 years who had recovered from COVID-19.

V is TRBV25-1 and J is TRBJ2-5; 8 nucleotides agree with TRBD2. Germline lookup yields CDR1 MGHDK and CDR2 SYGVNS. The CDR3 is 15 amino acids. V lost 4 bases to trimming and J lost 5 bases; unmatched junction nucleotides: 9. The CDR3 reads CASSVGGGPVETQYF. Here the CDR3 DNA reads TGTGCCAGCAGTGTGGGCGGGGGGCCGGTGGAGACCCAGTACTTC.

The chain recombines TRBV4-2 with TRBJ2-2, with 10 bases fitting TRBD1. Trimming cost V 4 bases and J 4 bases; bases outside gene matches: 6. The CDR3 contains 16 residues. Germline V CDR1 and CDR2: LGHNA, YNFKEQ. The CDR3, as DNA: TGTGCCAGCAGCCCGGGACAGGGGCGTCGCACCGGGGAGCTGTTTTTT. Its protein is CASSPGQGRRTGELFF.

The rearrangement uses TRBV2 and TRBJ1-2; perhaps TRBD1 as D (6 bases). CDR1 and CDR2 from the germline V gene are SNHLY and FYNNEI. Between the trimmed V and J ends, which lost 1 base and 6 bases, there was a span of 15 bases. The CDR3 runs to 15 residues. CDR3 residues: CASSEEQGRSNGYTF. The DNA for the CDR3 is TGTGCCAGCAGTGAAGAACAGGGACGTTCTAATGGCTACACCTTC.

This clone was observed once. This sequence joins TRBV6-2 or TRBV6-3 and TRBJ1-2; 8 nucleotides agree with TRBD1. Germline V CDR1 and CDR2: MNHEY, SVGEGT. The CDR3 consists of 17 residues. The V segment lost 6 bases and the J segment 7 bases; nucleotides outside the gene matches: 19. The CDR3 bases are TGTGCCAGCAGCAACGACAGGTCGGACAGGGAGGGCGGTGGCTACACCTTC. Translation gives CASSNDRSDREGGGYTF.

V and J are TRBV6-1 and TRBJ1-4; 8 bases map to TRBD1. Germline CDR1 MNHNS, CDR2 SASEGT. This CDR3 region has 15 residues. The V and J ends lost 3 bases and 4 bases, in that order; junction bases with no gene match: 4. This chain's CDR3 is CASSDRGRNNEKLFF. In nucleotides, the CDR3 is TGTGCCAGCAGTGACAGGGGGCGAAATAATGAAAAACTGTTTTTT.

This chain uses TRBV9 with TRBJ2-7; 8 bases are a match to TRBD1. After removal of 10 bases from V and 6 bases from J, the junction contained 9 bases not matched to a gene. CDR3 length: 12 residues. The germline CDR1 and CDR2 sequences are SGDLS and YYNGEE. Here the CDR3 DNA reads TGTGCCGGACCCCGGACAGGGCGCGAGCAGTACTTC. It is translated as CAGPRTGREQYF.